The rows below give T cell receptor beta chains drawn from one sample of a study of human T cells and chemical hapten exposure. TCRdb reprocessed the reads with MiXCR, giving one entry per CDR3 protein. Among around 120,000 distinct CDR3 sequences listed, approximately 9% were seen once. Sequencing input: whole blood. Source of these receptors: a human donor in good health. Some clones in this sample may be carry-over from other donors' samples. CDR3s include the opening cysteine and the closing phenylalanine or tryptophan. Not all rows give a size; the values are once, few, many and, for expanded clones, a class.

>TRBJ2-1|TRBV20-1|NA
CSAVLAGVSSNEQFF
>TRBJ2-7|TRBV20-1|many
CSARWAGSSYEQYF
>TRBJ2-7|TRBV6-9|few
CASSYPPGLSYEQYF
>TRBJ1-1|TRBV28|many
CASTPSRGNTEAFF
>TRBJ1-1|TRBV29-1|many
CSVEEGANTEAFF
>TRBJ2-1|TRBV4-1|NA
CASSQVGTQTSGKREQIF
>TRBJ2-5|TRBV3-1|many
CASSQKRGVQETQYF
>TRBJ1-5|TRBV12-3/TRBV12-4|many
CASSLMGLYQPQHF
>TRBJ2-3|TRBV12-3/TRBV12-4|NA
CASSFFGNSGSDTQYF
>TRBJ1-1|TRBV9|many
CASSPVEGGLNTEAFF
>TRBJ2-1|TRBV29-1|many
CSVAGTGGRNEQFF
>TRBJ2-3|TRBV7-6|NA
CASSLTTGVTDTQYF
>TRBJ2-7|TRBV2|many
CASRVPQGINGEQYF
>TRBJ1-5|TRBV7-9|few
CASSLSGLDQPQHF
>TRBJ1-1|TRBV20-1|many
CSARRQGIGGEAFF
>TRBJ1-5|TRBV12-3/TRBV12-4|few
CASSQSYRRDSNQPQHF
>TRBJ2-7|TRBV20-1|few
CSAPGLAEGGMGEQYF
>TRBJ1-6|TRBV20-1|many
CSARDLGQGARIGYSPLHF
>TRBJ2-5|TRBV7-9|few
CASRGQGGETQYF
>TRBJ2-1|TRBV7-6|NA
CASSPSGGESYKEQFF
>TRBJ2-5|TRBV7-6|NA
CASSLGGWGEETQYF
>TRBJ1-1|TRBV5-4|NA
CASSLGQGRHTEAFF
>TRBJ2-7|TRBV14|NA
CASSRSRGGLSVNYYEQYF
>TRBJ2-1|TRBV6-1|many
CASSEILDRGNEQFF
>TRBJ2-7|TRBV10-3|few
CAISDPLDRGSYEQYF
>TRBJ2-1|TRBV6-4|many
CASSATSGDYNEQFF
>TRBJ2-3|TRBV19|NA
CASSPRGSTDTQYF
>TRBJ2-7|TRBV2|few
CASNLDRLYEQYF
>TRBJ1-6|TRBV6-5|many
CASSPGQGTPPLHF
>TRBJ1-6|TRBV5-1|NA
CASSLEGQVNSPLHF
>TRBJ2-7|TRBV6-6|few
CASSPGGYYEQYF
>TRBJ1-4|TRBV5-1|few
CASSPARTTNEKLFF
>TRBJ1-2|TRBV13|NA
CASSLARTGAGYTF
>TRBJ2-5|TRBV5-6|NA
CASSPRPERETQYF
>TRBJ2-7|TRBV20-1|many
CSALFQQGYEQYF
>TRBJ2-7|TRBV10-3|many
CAISESTGSSYEQYF
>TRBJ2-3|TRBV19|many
CASSIVGEIQDTQYF
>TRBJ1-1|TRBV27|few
CASRRLPGNTEAFF
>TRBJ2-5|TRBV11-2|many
CASSPSEGVMRETQYF
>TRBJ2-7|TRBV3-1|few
CASSSGQGMHEQYF
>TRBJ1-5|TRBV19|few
CASSFSGGFEPQHF
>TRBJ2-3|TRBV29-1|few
CSVEGPPLGQGLDTQYF
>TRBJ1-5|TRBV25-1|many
CASSEYREGQPQHF
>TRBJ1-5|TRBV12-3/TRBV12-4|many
CASSFVADQPQHF
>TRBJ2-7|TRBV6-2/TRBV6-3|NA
CASSYSAGKQYF
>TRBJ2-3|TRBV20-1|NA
CSAQPQGTDTQYF
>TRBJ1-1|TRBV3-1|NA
CASSCPRDTEAFF
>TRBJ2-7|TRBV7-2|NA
CASSFLAAHEQYF
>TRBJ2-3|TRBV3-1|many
CASSQDIAVQSTQYF
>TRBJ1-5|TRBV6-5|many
CASSPKGSGTGRDQPQHF
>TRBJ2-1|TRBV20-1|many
CSARVPEHSGAREQFF
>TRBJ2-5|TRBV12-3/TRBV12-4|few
CASSFRGLHRETQYF
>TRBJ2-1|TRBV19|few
CASSIGGTSGSYEQFF
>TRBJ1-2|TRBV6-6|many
CASSYRVTGYTF
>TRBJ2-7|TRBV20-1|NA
CSARDQSSYEQYF
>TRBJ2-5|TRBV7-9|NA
CASSFSSSDGETQYF